This TCR beta chain was documented in a study of metastatic and nonmetastatic thyroid tumors. TCRdb re-called clones via MiXCR from the PCR reads. The sample contains more than 35,000 clones, about 13% of which appear only once. Germline V gene data show CDR1 as SGHNT and CDR2 as YENEEA. V trimming: 4 bases; J trimming: 1 base; junction bases outside the gene matches: 9. This CDR3 has 16 residues. This clone was found many times. All patients reached thyroid surgery having received no treatment beforehand. The chain uses TRBV11-3 and TRBJ2-7, with 8 bases that match TRBD1. This clonotype was obtained from a female donor with papillary thyroid cancer or a benign thyroid nodule (not recorded which). Some clones in this sample may be carry-over from other donors' samples. The sample was blood. The CDR3 region is CASSSQTGAESYEQYF. Written as DNA, the CDR3 is TGTGCCAGCAGCTCCCAGACAGGGGCGGAGTCCTACGAGCAGTACTTC.